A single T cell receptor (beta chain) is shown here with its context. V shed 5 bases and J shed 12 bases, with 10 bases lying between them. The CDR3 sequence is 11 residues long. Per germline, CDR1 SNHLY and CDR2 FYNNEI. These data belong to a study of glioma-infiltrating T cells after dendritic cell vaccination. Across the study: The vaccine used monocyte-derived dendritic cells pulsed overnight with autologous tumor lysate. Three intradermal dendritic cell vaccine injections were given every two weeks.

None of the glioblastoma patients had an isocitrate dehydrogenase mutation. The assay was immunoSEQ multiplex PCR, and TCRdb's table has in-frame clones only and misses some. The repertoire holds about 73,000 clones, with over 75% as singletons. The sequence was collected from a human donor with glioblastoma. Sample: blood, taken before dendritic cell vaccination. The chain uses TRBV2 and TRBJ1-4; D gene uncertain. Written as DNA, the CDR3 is TGTGCCAGCAGTTCTACGAGCCAACTGTTTTTT. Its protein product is CASSSTSQLFF.